This is a list of T cell receptor beta chains from one sample in a study of CD8 T cells in ankylosing spondylitis. TCRdb itself ran the 5' RACE reads through MiXCR, one entry per CDR3 protein. This sample has 130,000 or so distinct CDR3 sequences, with 6.5% to 9% found just once. Sequenced input: blood, either unsorted or a sorted T cell fraction (not recorded which). The origin of the receptors is a male donor with ankylosing spondylitis or in good health (not recorded which). The CDR3 runs from the conserved cysteine through the conserved F or W. A D gene is named only where the DNA matches it firmly. Rows may omit the clone size; those that give it use once, few, many or a size class.

size: many; J: TRBJ2-5; length: 13; D: TRBD1; V: TRBV3-1; DNA: TGTGCCAGCGAGCCACAGGGGGGAAAGACCCAGTACTTC; CDR3: CASEPQGGKTQYF
size: many; J: TRBJ1-6; length: 15; D: NA; V: TRBV2; DNA: TGTGCCAGCAGTGTTCAGGGTGGGAGTAATTCACCCCTCCACTTT; CDR3: CASSVQGGSNSPLHF
size: many; J: TRBJ2-1; length: 16; D: NA; V: TRBV24-1; DNA: TGTGCCACCAGTGACCCTGGGGGCCCACCCTACAATGAGCAGTTCTTC; CDR3: CATSDPGGPPYNEQFF
size: many; J: TRBJ1-2; length: 15; D: TRBD1; V: TRBV4-1; DNA: TGCGCCAGCAGCCAAGCTCCGACAGGGGGCAGTGGCTACACCTTC; CDR3: CASSQAPTGGSGYTF
size: NA; J: TRBJ2-3; length: 14; D: NA; V: TRBV18; DNA: TGTGCCAGCTCTCGGATGGACGGGACAGATACGCAGTATTTT; CDR3: CASSRMDGTDTQYF
size: many; J: TRBJ2-1; length: 13; D: NA; V: TRBV9; DNA: TGTGCCAGCGGATTCGGAGGTGACAATGAGCAGTTCTTC; CDR3: CASGFGGDNEQFF
size: many; J: TRBJ2-7; length: 13; D: NA; V: TRBV6-2/TRBV6-3; DNA: TGTGCCAGCACGGTGACGCCCAACTACGAGCAGTACTTC; CDR3: CASTVTPNYEQYF
size: many; J: TRBJ2-1; length: 14; D: NA; V: TRBV5-1; DNA: TGCGCCAGCAGCTTGGGGACAGCCTACAATGAGCAGTTCTTC; CDR3: CASSLGTAYNEQFF
size: many; J: TRBJ1-1; length: 13; D: NA; V: TRBV5-1; DNA: TGCGCCAGCAGCTTCAGCGGGGGCACTGAAGCTTTCTTT; CDR3: CASSFSGGTEAFF
size: many; J: TRBJ2-2; length: 16; D: TRBD1; V: TRBV27; DNA: TGTGCCAGCAGTTTGCGACAGGGGACGGACACCGGGGAGCTGTTTTTT; CDR3: CASSLRQGTDTGELFF
size: many; J: TRBJ2-3; length: 13; D: TRBD2; V: TRBV12-3/TRBV12-4; DNA: TGTGCCAGCAGTCGACTAGCTACAGATACGCAGTATTTT; CDR3: CASSRLATDTQYF
size: many; J: TRBJ1-5; length: 15; D: TRBD1; V: TRBV6-1; DNA: TGTGCCAGCATCCCGGGACAGTCTACTTGGCAGCCCCAGCATTTT; CDR3: CASIPGQSTWQPQHF
size: many; J: TRBJ2-2; length: 15; D: NA; V: TRBV20-1; DNA: TGCAGTGTTCCCAAGGCGGGGGCTAACACCGGGGAGCTGTTTTTT; CDR3: CSVPKAGANTGELFF
size: many; J: TRBJ2-7; length: 13; D: NA; V: TRBV5-1; DNA: TGCGCCAGCAGCTTGTCAGGGAGTAACGAGCAGTACTTC; CDR3: CASSLSGSNEQYF
size: NA; J: TRBJ2-1; length: 15; D: NA; V: TRBV7-2; DNA: TGTGCCAGCAGCTTAAGGGGGTTCCCCTACAATGAGCAGTTCTTC; CDR3: CASSLRGFPYNEQFF
size: many; J: TRBJ2-3; length: 16; D: NA; V: TRBV3-1; DNA: TGTGCCAGCAGCCAAGATTCGTGGGTAGACACAGATACGCAGTATTTT; CDR3: CASSQDSWVDTDTQYF
size: many; J: TRBJ1-2; length: 14; D: NA; V: TRBV7-3; DNA: TGTGCCAGCAGCTTACGAACAGCTAACTATGGCTACACCTTC; CDR3: CASSLRTANYGYTF
size: NA; J: TRBJ1-2; length: 13; D: NA; V: TRBV7-2; DNA: TGTGCCAGCAGCCAGCGGGGGGGCTATGGCTACACCTTC; CDR3: CASSQRGGYGYTF
size: NA; J: TRBJ2-1; length: 15; D: TRBD2; V: TRBV20-1; DNA: TGCAGTGCCTCCCCCCCCAGCGGGGGGGCCGGTGAGCAGTTCTTC; CDR3: CSASPPSGGAGEQFF
size: many; J: TRBJ2-2; length: 16; D: NA; V: TRBV5-1; DNA: TGCGCCAGCAGCTTGGCCGCGGGCTCGAACACCGGGGAGCTGTTTTTT; CDR3: CASSLAAGSNTGELFF
size: NA; J: TRBJ2-3; length: 13; D: TRBD2; V: TRBV20-1; DNA: TGCAGTGCTACCTCGACTAGCCGTGATACGCAGTATTTT; CDR3: CSATSTSRDTQYF
size: many; J: TRBJ2-7; length: 13; D: TRBD1; V: TRBV5-1; DNA: TGCGCCAGCTCGACCGGACAGGGGTACGAGCAGTACTTC; CDR3: CASSTGQGYEQYF
size: many; J: TRBJ1-1; length: 16; D: NA; V: TRBV3-1; DNA: TGTGCCAGCAGCCGACGGTCCGGGGAAGAAAACACTGAAGCTTTCTTT; CDR3: CASSRRSGEENTEAFF
size: many; J: TRBJ1-2; length: 17; D: TRBD1; V: TRBV14; DNA: TGTGCCAGACCGGTGGGGACAGGGCCCCCGGCGGACTATGGCTACACCTTC; CDR3: CARPVGTGPPADYGYTF
size: many; J: TRBJ2-1; length: 17; D: TRBD1; V: TRBV14; DNA: TGTGCCAGCAGCCCTGACAGGGGGATCACCGCCAGGAATGAGCAGTTCTTC; CDR3: CASSPDRGITARNEQFF
size: many; J: TRBJ2-1; length: 15; D: NA; V: TRBV20-1; DNA: TGCAGTGCTAGTCCTGGGCTAGCTCACTACAATGAGCAGTTCTTC; CDR3: CSASPGLAHYNEQFF
size: many; J: TRBJ2-3; length: 16; D: TRBD2; V: TRBV7-3; DNA: TGTGCCAGCAGCTCCCTCACAGCGGGAGGTGCAGATACGCAGTATTTT; CDR3: CASSSLTAGGADTQYF
size: few; J: TRBJ2-3; length: 16; D: NA; V: TRBV20-1; DNA: TGCAGTGCTAGAGGGTGGAGGGGGGGACTCACAGATACGCAGTATTTT; CDR3: CSARGWRGGLTDTQYF
size: few; J: TRBJ1-1; length: 15; D: TRBD1; V: TRBV5-6; DNA: TGTGCCAGGAGCCACGGACAGGGGATGAACACTGAAGCTTTCTTT; CDR3: CARSHGQGMNTEAFF
size: many; J: TRBJ2-7; length: 14; D: NA; V: TRBV20-1; DNA: TGCAGTGCTAGAGGGTCGAGCGGGTCCTACGAGCAGTACTTC; CDR3: CSARGSSGSYEQYF
size: many; J: TRBJ2-2; length: 15; D: TRBD1; V: TRBV24-1; DNA: TGTGCCACCAGTGACTCCTGGACAGGGACCGGGGAGCTGTTTTTT; CDR3: CATSDSWTGTGELFF
size: many; J: TRBJ1-5; length: 14; D: NA; V: TRBV20-1; DNA: TGCAGTGCTAGGGGAGGGGATAGCAATCAGCCCCAGCATTTT; CDR3: CSARGGDSNQPQHF
size: many; J: TRBJ2-2; length: 15; D: NA; V: TRBV6-4; DNA: TGTGCCAGCAGTGAAACTGGGGGGGCCACCGGGGAGCTGTTTTTT; CDR3: CASSETGGATGELFF
size: many; J: TRBJ2-2; length: 13; D: NA; V: TRBV7-6; DNA: TGTGCCAGCAGCGGACCGGGGGACGGGGAGCTGTTTTTT; CDR3: CASSGPGDGELFF
size: many; J: TRBJ2-7; length: 13; D: NA; V: TRBV5-4; DNA: TGTGCCAGCAGTCGGGACAACGCCTACGAGCAGTACTTC; CDR3: CASSRDNAYEQYF
size: many; J: TRBJ2-7; length: 13; D: TRBD2; V: TRBV7-7; DNA: TGTGCCAGCAGCTTAGCAGCGGGGTACGAGCAGTACTTC; CDR3: CASSLAAGYEQYF
size: many; J: TRBJ2-7; length: 13; D: TRBD1; V: TRBV7-9; DNA: TGTGCCAGCAGCCCGGGACAGTCCTACGAGCAGTACTTC; CDR3: CASSPGQSYEQYF
size: many; J: TRBJ2-7; length: 14; D: TRBD1; V: TRBV18; DNA: TGTGCCAGCTCCCCACAGGGGACCGGCTACGAGCAGTACTTC; CDR3: CASSPQGTGYEQYF
size: many; J: TRBJ2-3; length: 16; D: NA; V: TRBV7-2; DNA: TGTGCCAGCAGCCAAACCGGGACCACCTTCACAGATACGCAGTATTTT; CDR3: CASSQTGTTFTDTQYF
size: many; J: TRBJ2-1; length: 14; D: NA; V: TRBV7-3; DNA: TGTGCCAGCAGCTTAGGCCAGTCCTACAATGAGCAGTTCTTC; CDR3: CASSLGQSYNEQFF
size: many; J: TRBJ1-5; length: 14; D: NA; V: TRBV7-2; DNA: TGTGCCAGCAGCCCTTATGTGGGAGATCAGCCCCAGCATTTT; CDR3: CASSPYVGDQPQHF
size: NA; J: TRBJ2-1; length: 14; D: TRBD2; V: TRBV29-1; DNA: TGCAGCGTTGAGGCTAGCGGGAGGTACAATGAGCAGTTCTTC; CDR3: CSVEASGRYNEQFF
size: NA; J: TRBJ2-1; length: 15; D: NA; V: TRBV12-3/TRBV12-4; DNA: TGTGCCAGCAGCACCCAAGTTGGGAGGTACAATGAGCAGTTCTTC; CDR3: CASSTQVGRYNEQFF
size: many; J: TRBJ1-1; length: 15; D: NA; V: TRBV5-1; DNA: TGCGCCAGCAGCAGGGACGGGGCCTTGAACACTGAAGCTTTCTTT; CDR3: CASSRDGALNTEAFF
size: few; J: TRBJ2-2; length: 14; D: TRBD2; V: TRBV12-3/TRBV12-4; DNA: TGTGCCACCGGGGGGGGTTCGAACACCGGGGAGCTGTTTTTT; CDR3: CATGGGSNTGELFF
size: many; J: TRBJ1-3; length: 14; D: NA; V: TRBV3-1; DNA: TGTGCCAGCAGCCAGATTTCCTCTGGAAACACCATATATTTT; CDR3: CASSQISSGNTIYF
size: many; J: TRBJ2-7; length: 16; D: NA; V: TRBV27; DNA: TGTGCCAGCAGTTCACCGGGGGGACAGAGTAGGTACGAGCAGTACTTC; CDR3: CASSSPGGQSRYEQYF
size: many; J: TRBJ2-1; length: 17; D: TRBD2; V: TRBV7-8; DNA: TGTGCCAGCAGCCTCGGACTAGCGGGAGACTTCTACAATGAGCAGTTCTTC; CDR3: CASSLGLAGDFYNEQFF